This TCR beta chain is from a study of cytomegalovirus exposure and HLA in healthy donors. Study-level background: Among the roughly 430 genotyped donors, over 70% were placed in the Caucasian-associated ancestry cluster.

In the PCR, 60 Vbeta and 13 Jbeta primers were used. This table comes from immunoSEQ multiplex PCR, and its TCRdb copy is limited to in-frame clones, with some not included. The sample records about 93,000 clones, around three quarters being singletons. This CDR3 has 15 amino acids. Germline values: CDR1 SSHAT, CDR2 FNYEAQ (reference sequence). V shed 5 bases and J shed 1 base, with 14 bases lying between them. General study results and limits: TCR beta chains numbering under 200 were designated cytomegalovirus-associated.

In regard to this clone: Its cognate antigen is unknown.

The receptor was isolated from a man under 40 in good health and CMV-seronegative. The V gene is TRBV7-7, the J gene TRBJ2-5; D uncertain. The material sequenced was PBMCs. CDR3 sequence (DNA): TGTGCCAGCAGCCCCTCCAGGCTAAGCCAAGAGACCCAGTACTTC. This sequence encodes CASSPSRLSQETQYF.